Each of the 17 T cell receptor beta chains below was sequenced from the same sample in a study of monozygotic twins with cystic fibrosis. Libraries were prepared by immunoSEQ multiplex PCR; TCRdb keeps only in-frame clonotypes and omits some of them. The sample has 30,000 to 40,000 clones, under 95% seen once. The sequenced sample consisted of blood. The receptor set was obtained from a boy aged 2 to 10 with cystic fibrosis.

The J gene is TRBJ1-2, the V gene TRBV18; 7 bases match TRBD1. There are 15 residues in the CDR3. After removal of 5 bases from V and 3 bases from J, the junction contained 9 bases not matched to a gene. The germline CDR1 and CDR2 sequences are KGHSH and LQKENI. This chain's CDR3 is CASSALGQFHYGYTF. CDR3 in DNA: TGTGCCAGCTCAGCCCTGGGACAGTTCCACTATGGCTACACCTTC. Supplemented by reference TRBV18 and TRBJ1-2, the full variable domain reads NAGVMQNPRHLVRRRGQEARLRCSPMKGHSHVYWYRQLPEEGLKFMVYLQKENIIDESGMPKERFSAEFPKEGPSILRIQQVVRGDSAAYFCASSALGQFHYGYTFGSGTRLTVV.

A remark on this clone: An end of the junction differs from the germline gene, which may be a read error. The chain carries TRBV27 and TRBJ2-2; the D gene could be TRBD1 or TRBD2 (5 bases each). There are 13 residues in the CDR3. Germline V gene data show CDR1 as MNHEY and CDR2 as SMNVEV (reference sequence). The CDR3 DNA reads TGTGTCAGCAGTATCCGGGGCGGAGGGGAGCTGTTTTTT. It specifies CVSSIRGGGELFF.

The CDR3 region is CAISEKYGYTF. The CDR3 nucleotides are TGTGCCATCAGTGAAAAATATGGCTACACCTTC. The chain joins TRBV10-3 to TRBJ1-2; D unclear. Trimming removed 3 bases at V and 5 bases at J, with 4 bases between. The CDR3 runs to 11 residues. Germline V gene data show CDR1 as ENHRY and CDR2 as SYGVKD.

The chain uses TRBV6-1 and TRBJ1-2, with a weak D call TRBD1 (5 bases). Trimming left V 8 bases short and J 12 bases short, with 16 bases between. CDR1 MNHNS and CDR2 SASEGT come from the germline V gene. This CDR3 comprises 11 residues. CDR3 nucleotide sequence: TGTGCCAGCTTGCGCGACAGAGTCCACACCTTC. Residues: CASLRDRVHTF.

This chain's CDR3 is CASSPRPTGGSYEQYF. CDR3 in DNA: TGTGCCAGCAGCCCTAGGCCTACAGGGGGCTCCTACGAGCAGTACTTC. The V call is TRBV7-2, the J call TRBJ2-7; 8 nucleotides line up with TRBD1. CDR3 length: 16 residues. After removal of 5 bases from V and 0 bases from J, the junction contained 9 bases not matched to a gene. Looked up from germline, CDR1 is SGHTA and CDR2 is FQGNSA.

The CDR3 sequence is CASSPLRNKAEQYF. The CDR3 region has the DNA TGTGCCAGTAGTCCATTACGAAACAAGGCCGAGCAGTACTTC. The J gene is TRBJ2-7, the V gene TRBV19; unclear D gene. V was clipped by 5 bases and J by 6 bases, with 17 bases between them. Germline CDR1 and CDR2: LNHDA and SQIVND (reference sequence). This CDR3 contains 14 residues.

V gene TRBV5-4 combines with J gene TRBJ2-1; D assignment may be TRBD1 or TRBD2 (5 bases each). V lost 4 bases, J lost 4 bases, and 15 bases lay in between. Germline CDR1 is SGHNT and CDR2 is YYREEE (reference sequence). This CDR3 comprises 15 residues. CDR3 amino acids: CASSVQGEGYNEQFF. The CDR3 nucleotides read TGTGCCAGCAGCGTGCAGGGAGAAGGGTACAATGAGCAGTTCTTC.

V usage is TRBV19 and J usage is TRBJ1-5, with TRBD1 as a possible D gene (6 bases). Trimming cost V 3 bases and J 4 bases, with 13 bases left between them. The CDR3 loop spans 15 amino acids. Germline V gives CDR1 LNHDA, CDR2 SQIVND (reference sequence). Written as DNA, the CDR3 is TGTGCCAGTAGTATGAAAGGACAGTCTAATCAGCCCCAGCATTTT. Translation: CASSMKGQSNQPQHF.

The chain employs TRBV2 and TRBJ1-1; D is possibly TRBD1 (5 bases). Germline assignment: CDR1 SNHLY and CDR2 FYNNEI. CDR3 size: 15 residues. V was clipped by 7 bases and J by 0 bases, with 15 bases between them. The CDR3 reads CASKSIGTVNTEAFF. The DNA of the CDR3 is TGTGCCAGCAAATCAATCGGGACGGTGAACACTGAAGCTTTCTTT.

The chain has TRBV18 and TRBJ2-7; D remains ambiguous. V shed 3 bases and J shed 7 bases, with 16 bases lying between them. CDR1 is KGHSH, CDR2 LQKENI, per germline. The CDR3 has 14 residues. The CDR3 is CASSPSGTTGEQYF. The DNA for the CDR3 is TGTGCCAGCTCACCCTCGGGCACCACTGGGGAGCAGTACTTC.

In its sample, this clone was seen once. The chain uses TRBV2 and TRBJ2-7; 7 bases line up with TRBD2. With V trimmed by 6 bases and J by 3 bases, 11 bases remained unmatched. Germline CDR1 is SNHLY and CDR2 is FYNNEI. This CDR3 has 15 residues. CDR3 sequence reads: CASRRRDYPDYEQYF. CDR3 sequence (DNA): TGTGCCAGCAGAAGAAGGGACTACCCTGACTACGAGCAGTACTTC.

The chain carries TRBV5-4 and TRBJ1-6; 7 bases agree with TRBD1. From germline, CDR1 is SGHNT and CDR2 YYREEE (reference sequence). V shed 2 bases and J 6 bases; nucleotides not matched to a gene: 8. This CDR3 spans 16 amino acids. CDR3 DNA sequence: TGTGCCAGCAGCTTAGCGGGACAGATCACTAATTCACCCCTCCACTTT. It translates to CASSLAGQITNSPLHF.

The V gene is TRBV19, the J gene TRBJ2-7, with 8 bases that match TRBD1. This CDR3 is 15 amino acids long. V lost 11 bases, J lost 2 bases, and 14 bases stayed unmatched. Germline V lookup: CDR1 LNHDA, CDR2 SQIVND (reference sequence). CDR3 sequence reads: CASEAGQGQTYEQYF. The CDR3 region has the DNA TGTGCCTCCGAAGCCGGACAGGGACAAACCTACGAGCAGTACTTC.

This clone was found once. This chain connects TRBV7-8 to TRBJ2-7; either TRBD1 or TRBD2 may supply D (6 bases each). The germline V and J ends were trimmed by 5 bases and 1 base, with 9 bases remaining between them. CDR1 SGHVS and CDR2 FQNEAQ come from the germline V gene. The CDR3 is 13 amino acids. This CDR3 is CASSPGASYEQYF. As DNA, the CDR3 is TGTGCCAGCAGCCCGGGGGCTTCCTACGAGCAGTACTTC.

This sequence joins TRBV11-2 and TRBJ2-5, with D perhaps TRBD2 (6 bases). This CDR3 is built from 16 residues. Germline V lookup: CDR1 SGHAT, CDR2 FQNNGV. V was pared by 2 bases and J by 1 base, with 14 bases between. CDR3 in amino acids: CASSLIGGRGQETQYF. CDR3 in DNA: TGTGCCAGCAGCTTAATCGGGGGTAGGGGCCAAGAGACCCAGTACTTC.

This clone was counted a single time. CDR3 bases: TGCGCCAGCAGCCAAGGGTCACAGGGGGCTATCTCCTACGAGCAGTACTTC. Its translation: CASSQGSQGAISYEQYF. The gene calls are TRBV4-1 and TRBJ2-7; 9 bases agree with TRBD1. The CDR3 length is 17 residues. The J segment lost 0 bases and the V segment lost 1 base, leaving 7 bases of the junction unmatched. The germline V gene has CDR1 MGHRA and CDR2 YSYEKL.

The rearrangement joins TRBV7-3 to TRBJ2-1; 8 bases are a match to TRBD2. CDR3 length: 15 amino acids. V was clipped by 4 bases and J by 5 bases; unmatched bases: 7. Germline V CDR1 and CDR2: SGHTA, FQGTGA. The CDR3 DNA follows: TGTGCCAGCAGCTCTAGAGCGGGGGTAGACAATGAGCAGTTCTTC. It translates to CASSSRAGVDNEQFF.